This record concerns one T cell receptor (beta chain) sequence. Antigen unknown. All CD3G-deficient patients showed autoimmunity, more severe in two. Sorting split CD4+ cells into CD25-high CD127-low Tregs and CD25-low CD127-high conventional T cells. The data were obtained in a study of regulatory T cells. Whole-study results and caveats: Skewed V and J usage and few unique V-J pairs marked patient repertoires, most in Tregs. In CD3G-deficient patients, conventional CD4+ T cells were enriched for hydrophobic CDR3 residues at positions 6 and 7.

The primer mix had 52 TRBV and 13 TRBJ primers. The table came from immunoSEQ multiplex PCR; TCRdb's copy has only in-frame clones and leaves some out. The sample consists of almost 30,000 clones, around 93% of them appearing once. Sequencing used conventional CD4+ T cells sorted from blood. The sequence came from a person between 18 and 35 years old with CD3G deficiency.

CDR3 sequence reads: CASSFWGKTGGTDTQYF. The DNA for the CDR3 is TGTGCCAGCAGTTTTTGGGGAAAGACAGGGGGCACAGATACGCAGTATTTT. The chain carries TRBV28 and TRBJ2-3, with 8 bases that match TRBD1. Germline loops: CDR1 MDHEN, CDR2 SYDVKM. V trimming: 3 bases; J trimming: 1 base; junction bases outside the gene matches: 9. The length of the CDR3 is 17 residues.